This T cell receptor beta chain is drawn from a study of blood T cell repertoires in COVID-19. Background on the study: Sources were T cells, B-cell-depleted T cells, or PBMCs; the material itself was cDNA or gDNA.

The CDR3 is made up of 15 amino acids. Germline trimming cut 1 base from V and 1 base from J; bases unmatched to any gene: 4. The V gene's germline CDR1 is SGHKS and CDR2 YYEKEE (reference sequence). Allocation to cohorts depended on clinical history reported by the participants. Recovery meant two consecutive negative NP/OP PCR tests, professional clearance, or resolved symptoms. Authors' data handling: Counts of nucleated cells, estimated from reference gene primer amplification, were obtained. TCRdb keeps only in-frame clones here, not all; method: immunoSEQ multiplex PCR. The V and J calls and clone size were taken over from that table, and D and trimming were inferred from the DNA. The repertoire holds just over 350,000 clones, with about 90% as singletons.

The sequence derives from a woman aged 25 to 39 who had recovered from COVID-19. Sequences were obtained from PBMCs or T cells enriched from blood (not recorded which). The V call is TRBV5-5, the J call TRBJ1-2; 7 bases agree with TRBD1. DNA of the CDR3: TGTGCCAGCAGCTTGAGAGGGGGCGATAACTATGGCTACACCTTC. This codes for CASSLRGGDNYGYTF.